This T cell receptor (beta chain) came from a study of cytomegalovirus exposure and HLA in healthy donors. The ends lost 5 bases at V and 3 bases at J; junction bases unmatched: 7. CDR3 length: 15 amino acids. Germline CDR1 reads SEHNR; CDR2 reads FQNEAQ (reference sequence). PCR primers comprised 60 Vbeta and 13 Jbeta primers. Sequencing used immunoSEQ multiplex PCR; TCRdb keeps in-frame clones, though not all of them. Among under 200,000 clones listed, roughly 80% were seen once. In this sample, this clone turned up a few times. Sequenced: PBMCs. The TCR comes from a human donor in good health. The genes are TRBV7-9 and TRBJ1-2, with TRBD1 matching over 9 bases. CDR3 sequence (DNA): TGTGCCAGCAGCCGGGGACAGGGCGTTTACTATGGCTACACCTTC. Protein product: CASSRGQGVYYGYTF.